The source of this T cell receptor beta chain is a study of PD-L1 blockade in urothelial cancer. Libraries were prepared by immunoSEQ multiplex PCR; TCRdb keeps only in-frame clonotypes and omits some of them. The data contain 90,000 or so clones, about 90% of them singletons. The CDR3 is 13 amino acids. The V end was cut by 6 bases, the J end by 5 bases, with 13 bases between. Germline loops: CDR1 SNHLY, CDR2 FYNNEI. Time point reported: pretreatment peripheral blood. The input for sequencing was PBMCs, taken around atezolizumab (anti-PD-L1) treatment. This chain links TRBV2 with TRBJ2-5; a possible D gene is TRBD2 (6 bases). The receptor was isolated from a man in his 60s with urothelial cancer. The CDR3 DNA reads as TGTGCCAGCAGACAACTAGGAGGGGAGACCCAGTACTTC. Its protein product is CASRQLGGETQYF.